This T cell receptor beta chain was recovered during a study of shared clonotypes between healthy human individuals. In its sample, this clone was seen a few times. Its target is unknown. The study, taken as a whole, reports: Across subsets, estimated richness was generally greater for naive than for memory populations. With a few donors compared, 4% to 5% of naive CD4 clonotypes were shared.

Germline values: CDR1 SNHLY, CDR2 FYNNEI. CDR3 length: 13 residues. The ends were cut back, 10 bases at V and 1 base at J, with 13 bases in the middle. This table comes from immunoSEQ multiplex PCR, and its TCRdb copy is limited to in-frame clones, with some not included. The sample lists 1 million to 1.3 million clones; around 78% were seen once. This TCR was sampled from a man between 18 and 35 years old in good health. Some clones in this sample may be carry-over from other donors' samples. Sequenced sample: memory CD4+ T cells from PBMCs. The subset denotes: CD45RA-negative fraction. The rearrangement links TRBV2 to TRBJ1-1; D gene uncertain. The CDR3 here is CATTLWENTEAFF. The CDR3, as DNA: TGTGCCACCACGTTGTGGGAGAACACTGAAGCTTTCTTT.